This TCR beta chain originates from a study of CD8 T cells in Susac syndrome. Sequencing of TCR beta, carried out with a high-throughput approach, was applied to CD8+ and CD4+ T cells from the blood. Multiple sclerosis controls were treatment-naive patients with stable or active relapsing-remitting disease. CD8+ and CD4+ T cells were negatively isolated; TEMRA cells were FACS-enriched. Reverse transcription of about 0.45 to 1 ug RNA used random hexamers. An immunoSEQ multiplex PCR generated amplified TCR beta CDR3 products spanning 54 Vbeta and 13 Jbeta. TCRdb recomputed calls from the immunoSEQ multiplex PCR reads with MiXCR, one row per CDR3 protein. In the table there are roughly 150,000 distinct CDR3 sequences, about 95% of which are singletons. This CDR3 is built from 11 residues. Trimming removed 3 bases from V and 9 bases from J, with 3 bases in between. Germline lookup yields CDR1 MGHDK and CDR2 SYGVNS.

The source material was CD8+ T cells from PBMCs. The V gene is TRBV25-1, the J gene TRBJ1-6, with D unclear. This TCR derives from a human donor with multiple sclerosis. The CDR3 loop reads CASSEGSPLHF. The DNA for the CDR3 is TGTGCCAGCAGTGAGGGTTCACCCCTCCACTTT.